These T cell receptor beta chains were read from a single sample in a study of blood T cell repertoires in COVID-19. The data were produced by immunoSEQ multiplex PCR, yet TCRdb's version contains in-frame clones alone and is incomplete. The sample lists tens of thousands of clones, roughly 80% occurring once. The sequencing input was peripheral blood. The receptors derive from a man aged 60 to 69 with active or convalescent COVID-19. Both conserved end residues are part of each CDR3. D genes are given only for firm matches. Clone size is stated in some rows and not others, as once, few, many or a class when expanded.

clone_size	v_call	j_call	d_call	cdr3_aa	cdr3_nt
NA	TRBV7-2	TRBJ1-4	TRBD1	CASSTYRGGREKLFF	TGTGCCAGCAGCACCTACAGGGGCGGTAGAGAAAAACTGTTTTTT
NA	TRBV6-6	TRBJ1-4	NA	CASRNRAGNEKLFF	TGTGCCAGCCGTAACAGGGCTGGTAATGAAAAACTGTTTTTT
NA	TRBV7-2	TRBJ1-4	NA	CASSFKGDGEKLFF	TGTGCCAGCAGCTTCAAGGGGGACGGTGAAAAACTGTTTTTT
NA	TRBV29-1	TRBJ2-5	NA	CSVEDGRYF	TGCAGCGTTGAAGATGGGAGGTACTTC
NA	TRBV12-3/TRBV12-4	TRBJ1-1	TRBD1	CASSTTGPLEAFF	TGTGCCAGCAGTACGACAGGGCCCCTTGAAGCTTTCTTT
few	TRBV7-2	TRBJ1-3	NA	CASSLVGVQGNSGNTIYF	TGTGCCAGCAGCTTAGTGGGGGTACAGGGAAACTCTGGAAACACCATATATTTT
NA	TRBV19	TRBJ1-1	NA	CASPWGGEKYTEAFF	TGTGCCAGTCCATGGGGAGGGGAGAAGTACACTGAAGCTTTCTTT
NA	TRBV11-2	TRBJ1-1	NA	CASSLGARGGTEAFF	TGTGCCAGCAGCTTAGGGGCGAGGGGAGGCACTGAAGCTTTCTTT
NA	TRBV11-2	TRBJ2-7	NA	CASSPQDYEQYF	TGTGCCAGCAGCCCTCAGGACTACGAGCAGTACTTC
NA	TRBV19	TRBJ1-5	NA	CASTRWRGRYRNQPQHF	TGTGCCAGTACCCGGTGGAGAGGGAGGTATAGGAATCAGCCCCAGCATTTT
NA	TRBV6-4	TRBJ2-3	TRBD2	CASSETGLTYTDTQYF	TGTGCCAGCAGTGAGACGGGACTAACCTACACAGATACGCAGTATTTT
NA	TRBV3-1/TRBV3-2	TRBJ1-2	NA	CASSQDRVGYGYTF	TGTGCCAGCAGCCAAGACAGGGTCGGCTATGGCTACACCTTC
NA	TRBV19	TRBJ1-5	NA	CASSMEQGLNQPQHF	TGTGCCAGTAGTATGGAACAGGGTTTGAATCAGCCCCAGCATTTT
NA	TRBV6-5	TRBJ1-2	NA	CASSYSPAGNYGYTF	TGTGCCAGCAGTTACTCGCCGGCAGGGAACTATGGCTACACCTTC
NA	TRBV4-3	TRBJ2-5	TRBD1	CASSQDRTGGGETQYF	TGCGCCAGCAGCCAAGACCGGACAGGGGGTGGGGAGACCCAGTACTTC
NA	TRBV11-2	TRBJ2-7	NA	CASSPLWSHEQYF	TGTGCCAGCAGCCCGCTATGGTCCCACGAGCAGTACTTC
few	TRBV6-2/TRBV6-3	TRBJ1-1	NA	CASSSGGLGTEAFF	TGTGCCAGCAGTTCGGGGGGGCTGGGGACTGAAGCTTTCTTT
NA	TRBV10-2	TRBJ1-5	NA	CASSVSASNQPQHF	TGCGCCAGCAGTGTGTCAGCTAGCAATCAGCCCCAGCATTTT
NA	TRBV19	TRBJ2-2	NA	CASSPQGSGELFF	TGTGCCAGTAGCCCACAGGGCTCCGGGGAGCTGTTTTTT
NA	TRBV2	TRBJ1-4	NA	CASSMTGKWNEKLFF	TGTGCCAGCAGTATGACCGGGAAGTGGAATGAAAAACTGTTTTTT
NA	TRBV18	TRBJ2-3	NA	CASSPQVDTDTQYF	TGTGCCAGCTCACCACAAGTAGACACAGATACGCAGTATTTT
NA	TRBV10-3	TRBJ1-5	NA	CAISESSISNQPQHF	TGTGCCATCAGTGAGTCCTCTATTAGCAATCAGCCCCAGCATTTT
NA	TRBV7-2	TRBJ2-6	TRBD1	CASSQSGTGSGANVLTF	TGTGCCAGCAGCCAATCCGGGACAGGTTCTGGGGCCAACGTCCTGACTTTC
NA	TRBV27	TRBJ2-7	NA	CASSLPGVSNEQYF	TGTGCCAGCAGTTTACCCGGGGTAAGCAACGAGCAGTACTTC
NA	TRBV6-5	TRBJ2-5	TRBD1	CASSSPTGSETQYF	TGTGCCAGCAGTTCCCCGACAGGGTCAGAGACCCAGTACTTC
NA	TRBV5-6	TRBJ2-1	NA	CASSQRGLGNEQFF	TGTGCCAGCAGTCAGAGGGGGTTAGGGAATGAGCAGTTCTTC
NA	TRBV18	TRBJ1-1	NA	CASSPPNRAPSNTEAFF	TGTGCCAGCTCACCACCGAACAGGGCTCCCTCCAACACTGAAGCTTTCTTT
NA	TRBV4-3	TRBJ1-2	TRBD1	CASSDFFPGQGQGYGYTF	TGCGCCAGCAGTGACTTTTTCCCTGGACAGGGACAAGGGTATGGCTACACCTTC
once	TRBV18	TRBJ2-7	NA	CASSPAGYRPSWDEQYF	TGTGCCAGCTCACCAGCAGGGTACAGGCCATCGTGGGACGAGCAGTACTTC
NA	TRBV6-1	TRBJ1-5	TRBD1	CASSGWTGTPYSNQPQHF	TGTGCCAGCAGTGGCTGGACAGGGACCCCGTATAGCAATCAGCCCCAGCATTTT
NA	TRBV7-2	TRBJ2-1	NA	CASSRSGYNEQFF	TGTGCCAGCAGCCGATCAGGTTACAATGAGCAGTTCTTC
NA	TRBV11-1	TRBJ2-3	NA	CASSLALGVRTDTQYF	TGTGCCAGCAGCTTAGCGTTAGGGGTTCGGACAGATACGCAGTATTTT
NA	TRBV4-1	TRBJ1-2	NA	CASSHTQGLGYGYTF	TGCGCCAGCAGCCATACTCAGGGTTTGGGCTATGGCTACACCTTC
NA	TRBV5-5	TRBJ2-7	TRBD1	CASRGTGGVSYEQYF	TGTGCCAGCAGGGGGACAGGGGGGGTGTCCTACGAGCAGTACTTC
NA	TRBV19	TRBJ2-2	NA	CASNKGQVLIGELFF	TGTGCCAGTAATAAGGGGCAAGTTTTGATCGGGGAGCTGTTTTTT
NA	TRBV6-2/TRBV6-3	TRBJ1-5	NA	CASSRHQGLGQPQHF	TGTGCCAGCAGTCGCCACCAGGGGTTAGGTCAGCCCCAGCATTTT
NA	TRBV20-1	TRBJ1-1	NA	CSAREAEAFF	TGCAGTGCTAGGGAGGCTGAAGCTTTCTTT
NA	TRBV19	TRBJ1-2	TRBD1	CASRTGGKGYTF	TGTGCCAGTAGGACAGGGGGCAAAGGCTACACCTTC
NA	TRBV9	TRBJ2-3	NA	CASSVSMDTQYF	TGTGCCAGCAGCGTCTCTATGGATACGCAGTATTTT
NA	TRBV6-5	TRBJ1-5	TRBD1	CASSTRQGQPQHF	TGTGCCAGCAGTACAAGACAGGGACAGCCCCAGCATTTT
once	TRBV11-3	TRBJ2-2	NA	CASSPRGGNTGELFF	TGTGCCAGCAGCCCCAGGGGCGGGAACACCGGGGAGCTGTTTTTT
NA	TRBV11-1	TRBJ1-2	NA	CASSPAGWNGYTF	TGTGCCAGCAGCCCGGCCGGGTGGAATGGCTACACCTTC
NA	TRBV4-3	TRBJ2-3	TRBD2	CASSQASTSGGPDTQYF	TGCGCCAGCAGCCAAGCCTCGACTAGCGGGGGGCCAGATACGCAGTATTTT
once	TRBV10-3	TRBJ1-2	NA	CAISTGSSYGYTF	TGTGCCATCAGTACCGGGAGCTCTTATGGCTACACCTTC
NA	TRBV20-1	TRBJ2-3	NA	CSAPAGGTQYF	TGCAGTGCCCCAGCCGGAGGTACGCAGTATTTT
few	TRBV3-1/TRBV3-2	TRBJ2-7	NA	CASSSPPGEQYF	TGTGCCAGCAGCTCCCCCCCGGGCGAGCAGTACTTC
NA	TRBV9	TRBJ1-1	NA	CASSVVPQGSDTEAFF	TGTGCCAGCAGCGTAGTTCCCCAGGGTTCGGACACTGAAGCTTTCTTT
NA	TRBV19	TRBJ2-5	TRBD2	CASSDLAGGPGETQYF	TGTGCCAGTAGTGACCTAGCGGGGGGGCCGGGGGAGACCCAGTACTTC
NA	TRBV4-1	TRBJ2-3	TRBD2	CASSQRTSAGDTQYF	TGCGCCAGCAGCCAACGGACTAGCGCGGGAGATACGCAGTATTTT